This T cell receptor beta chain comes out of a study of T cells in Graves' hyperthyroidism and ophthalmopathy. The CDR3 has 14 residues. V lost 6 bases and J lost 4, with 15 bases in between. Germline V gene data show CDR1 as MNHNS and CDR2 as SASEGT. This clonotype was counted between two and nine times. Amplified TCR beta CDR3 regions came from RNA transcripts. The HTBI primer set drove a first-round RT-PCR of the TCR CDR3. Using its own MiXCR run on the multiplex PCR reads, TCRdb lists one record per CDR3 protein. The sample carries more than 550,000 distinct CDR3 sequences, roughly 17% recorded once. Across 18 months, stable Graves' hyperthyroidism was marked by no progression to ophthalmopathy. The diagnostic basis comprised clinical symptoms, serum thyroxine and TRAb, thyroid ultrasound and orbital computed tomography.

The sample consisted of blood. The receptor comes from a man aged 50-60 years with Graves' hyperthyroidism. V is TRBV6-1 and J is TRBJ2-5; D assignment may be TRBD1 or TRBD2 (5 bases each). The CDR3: CASRPGRRAETQYF. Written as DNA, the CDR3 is TGTGCCAGCAGGCCGGGACGGCGGGCAGAGACCCAGTACTTC.